The 30 T cell receptor beta chains below were found in one sample sequenced in a study of radiation and T cells in renal cell carcinoma. Method: immunoSEQ multiplex PCR; TCRdb's copy keeps in-frame clones and lacks some. The top ten hold around a sixth of the sample, which has 130,000 to 150,000 clones, roughly 90% seen once. Time point reported: blood 4 weeks post-SBRT, at nephrectomy. Stated treatment: 15 Gy SBRT to primary tumor, nephrectomy 4 weeks later. Sequences were derived from blood, sampled from a patient whose treatment included radiotherapy and nephrectomy. All receptors come from a woman aged 45 to 65 with renal cell carcinoma.

The rearrangement links TRBV2 to TRBJ2-5; 13 bases are shared with TRBD2. The CDR3 has 16 residues. V shed 4 bases, J shed 2 bases, and the junction held 4 bases outside the gene matches. The germline CDR1 and CDR2 sequences are SNHLY and FYNNEI. The CDR3 coding sequence is TGTGCCAGCAGTGGACTAGCGGGGGGTGAACAAGAGACCCAGTACTTC. Protein sequence: CASSGLAGGEQETQYF.

The V call is TRBV6-5, the J call TRBJ2-5, with TRBD2 as a possible D gene (5 bases). Per the germline V gene, CDR1 is MNHEY and CDR2 is SVGAGI. Between the trimmed V and J ends, which lost 1 base and 3 bases, there was a span of 12 bases. The CDR3 has 15 residues. The CDR3 sequence: CASSYLRMREETQYF. DNA for the CDR3: TGTGCCAGCAGTTACTTAAGGATGAGGGAAGAGACCCAGTACTTC.

The rearrangement joins TRBV7-9 to TRBJ1-1; TRBD1 is a possible D gene (6 bases). CDR3 length equals 14 residues. V lost 6 bases to trimming and J lost 1 base, with 12 bases between them. Germline V gene data show CDR1 as SEHNR and CDR2 as FQNEAQ (reference sequence). CDR3 amino acids: CASSTSQGNTEAFF. In DNA form, the CDR3 reads TGTGCCAGCAGTACATCACAGGGGAACACTGAAGCTTTCTTT.

This clone was observed a single time. This chain joins TRBV21-1 and TRBJ2-5; the table calls TRBD1, which could not be checked here. TRBV21-1 is deemed a pseudogene. The CDR3 runs 15 residues. CDR3 sequence: CASSMADSYQETQYF. The DNA for the CDR3 is TGTGCCAGCAGCATGGCAGACAGCTACCAAGAGACCCAGTACTTC.

J is TRBJ2-1 and V is TRBV10-1; 10 bases agree with TRBD2. Unmatched junction bases numbered 5, after V lost 4 bases and J lost 5 bases. CDR3 length equals 15 residues. CDR1 is WNHNN, CDR2 SYGVQD, per germline (reference sequence). CDR3 DNA: TGCGCCAGCAGTGGGGGGACTAGCGCCGACAATGAGCAGTTCTTC. Encoded protein: CASSGGTSADNEQFF.

The chain has TRBV4-3 and TRBJ2-7, with a tentative D call TRBD1 (5 bases). Germline CDR1 reads LGHNA; CDR2 reads YSLEER. The V gene lost 0 bases and the J gene lost 2 bases, with 11 bases spanning the gap. The CDR3 totals 15 residues. CDR3 DNA: TGCGCCAGCAGCCAAGATCCTCAGGGCGCCTACGAGCAGTACTTC. Translating it yields CASSQDPQGAYEQYF.

The J gene is TRBJ1-5, the V gene TRBV18, with 7 bases matching TRBD1. This CDR3 spans 15 amino acids. Germline V gives CDR1 KGHSH, CDR2 LQKENI. V was pared by 3 bases and J by 0 bases, with 2 bases of the junction left unmatched. DNA of the CDR3: TGTGCCAGCTCACCCGGGACAGATAGCAATCAGCCCCAGCATTTT. Amino acids: CASSPGTDSNQPQHF. Complete variable domain (other parts from reference TRBV18 and TRBJ1-5): NAGVMQNPRHLVRRRGQEARLRCSPMKGHSHVYWYRQLPEEGLKFMVYLQKENIIDESGMPKERFSAEFPKEGPSILRIQQVVRGDSAAYFCASSPGTDSNQPQHFGDGTRLSIL.

The chain uses TRBV18 and TRBJ2-3; 9 positions match TRBD1. The CDR3 covers 15 residues. From germline, CDR1 is KGHSH and CDR2 LQKENI. V dropped 3 bases and J dropped 1; count of bases not matched to a gene: 2. CDR3 nucleotide sequence: TGTGCCAGCTCACCCCGGACAGGGGGCACAGATACGCAGTATTTT. Encoded protein: CASSPRTGGTDTQYF.

The chain carries TRBV30 and TRBJ1-5, with D hard to call. Germline assignment: CDR1 GTSNPN and CDR2 SVGIG (reference sequence). CDR3 length equals 11 residues. Between the trimmed V and J ends, which lost 5 bases and 4 bases, there was a span of 6 bases. CDR3 loop: CAWGRNQPQHF. The DNA for the CDR3 is TGTGCCTGGGGGCGAAATCAGCCCCAGCATTTT.

This clone was counted a single time. The V and J genes are TRBV7-3 and TRBJ2-6; 8 positions match TRBD1. Trimming at V came to 5 bases and at J to 1 base, leaving 19 bases not matched to a gene. Per germline, CDR1 SGHTA and CDR2 FQGTGA. This CDR3 spans 21 amino acids. CDR3 in DNA: TGTGCCAGCAGCCCAAACCCGACCAGACAGGGGACATCTTCTGGGGCCAACGTCCTGACTTTC. It specifies CASSPNPTRQGTSSGANVLTF.

This rearrangement joins TRBV7-2 to TRBJ1-6; D is unresolved. Germline V gives CDR1 SGHTA, CDR2 FQGNSA. There are 18 residues in the CDR3. V was trimmed by 5 bases and J by 0 bases, leaving 17 bases between them. The CDR3 nucleotides read TGTGCCAGCAGCCGCGGGGAGGTCAGGAGCTCCTATAATTCACCCCTCCACTTT. Its protein is CASSRGEVRSSYNSPLHF.

For this clone: The sample contains more than one DNA sequence encoding this CDR3. CDR3 DNA sequence: TGTGCCTGGAGTGGACTTACAGGGATAAATGAAAAACTGTTTTTT. Translation gives CAWSGLTGINEKLFF. The J gene is TRBJ1-4, the V gene TRBV30; the D gene is possibly TRBD1 (6 bases). Germline CDR1 reads GTSNPN; CDR2 reads SVGIG (reference sequence). CDR3 length: 15 amino acids. The germline V and J ends were trimmed by 1 base and 5 bases, with 14 bases remaining between them.

This clone was seen a handful of times. The CDR3, as DNA: TGTGCCTGGGTATCAAACAGCTGGGAAAAACTGTTTTTT. Translating gives CAWVSNSWEKLFF. This sequence joins TRBV30 and TRBJ1-4; D remains unclear. The CDR3 length is 13 residues. Germline V lookup: CDR1 GTSNPN, CDR2 SVGIG (reference sequence). Trimming took 5 bases from V and 8 from J, leaving 15 bases between them.

This chain links TRBV5-4 with TRBJ2-3; 8 nucleotides agree with TRBD1. CDR1 SGHNT and CDR2 YYREEE come from the germline V gene (reference sequence). The CDR3 has 16 amino acids. V dropped 4 bases and J dropped 4; count of bases not matched to a gene: 11. CDR3 DNA sequence: TGTGCCAGCAGCCCCCCCTGGGACAGGCTGCCAGATACGCAGTATTTT. Translated, it gives CASSPPWDRLPDTQYF.

This sequence joins TRBV6-1 and TRBJ2-3, with 7 bases matching TRBD2. The CDR3 consists of 13 residues. Trimming took 6 bases from V and 4 from J; bases not matched to a gene: 4. Germline CDR1 reads MNHNS; CDR2 reads SASEGT. The CDR3 here is CASRWGGADTQYF. CDR3 coding DNA: TGTGCCAGCAGGTGGGGGGGGGCAGATACGCAGTATTTT.

This chain joins TRBV30 and TRBJ2-7; no clear D gene. Germline CDR1 reads GTSNPN; CDR2 reads SVGIG (reference sequence). V dropped 2 bases and J dropped 1 base, with 9 bases sitting between them. The CDR3 sequence is 13 residues long. CDR3 loop: CAWSLDVSYEQYF. The DNA of the CDR3 is TGTGCCTGGAGTCTAGACGTTTCCTACGAGCAGTACTTC. Complete variable domain (other parts from reference TRBV30 and TRBJ2-7): SQTIHQWPATLVQPVGSPLSLECTVEGTSNPNLYWYRQAAGRGLQLLFYSVGIGQISSEVPQNLSASRPQDRQFILSSKKLLLSDSGFYLCAWSLDVSYEQYFGPGTRLTVT.

The rearrangement links TRBV28 to TRBJ1-4; D not resolved. CDR3 size: 15 residues. Germline V gene sequence: CDR1 MDHEN, CDR2 SYDVKM. The V and J ends lost 4 bases and 0 bases respectively, with 9 bases between them. In DNA, the CDR3 is TGTGCCAGCAGTTGGGCGGCTACAACTAATGAAAAACTGTTTTTT. The encoded protein is CASSWAATTNEKLFF.

The genes are TRBV18 and TRBJ1-6, with D unresolved. Germline V gene sequence: CDR1 KGHSH, CDR2 LQKENI. The germline V and J ends were trimmed by 6 bases and 11 bases, with 17 bases remaining between them. CDR3 length equals 14 residues. The CDR3 here is CASSPTSDFPPLHF. DNA for the CDR3: TGTGCCAGCTCGCCCACATCGGACTTCCCACCCCTCCACTTT.

This clone occurred once. V usage is TRBV5-4 and J usage is TRBJ2-2, with D uncertain. This CDR3 is built from 16 residues. V lost 1 base, J lost 4 bases, and 14 bases lay in between. Germline-derived CDR1 and CDR2 are SGHNT and YYREEE (reference sequence). DNA of the CDR3: TGTGCCAGCAGCTTGCGGCCCGGTCCCGGCACCGGGGAGCTGTTTTTT. This codes for CASSLRPGPGTGELFF.

The J gene is TRBJ2-1, the V gene TRBV5-1, with 12 bases fitting TRBD2. The CDR3 totals 16 residues. Looked up from germline, CDR1 is SGHRS and CDR2 is YFSETQ. Unmatched junction bases numbered 8, after V lost 0 bases and J lost 10 bases. CDR3 sequence (DNA): TGCGCCAGCAGCTTGGCGGCTAGCGGGAGGGTACGGGAGCAGTTCTTC. Its translation is CASSLAASGRVREQFF. Using reference TRBV5-1 and TRBJ2-1 for the parts outside the CDR3, the full variable domain is KAGVTQTPRYLIKTRGQQVTLSCSPISGHRSVSWYQQTPGQGLQFLFEYFSETQRNKGNFPGRFSGRQFSNSRSEMNVSTLELGDSALYLCASSLAASGRVREQFFGPGTRLTVL.

In nucleotides, the CDR3 is TGTGCCAGCAGTCCGGGACAGGGCTCCTACAATGAGCAGTTCTTC. It encodes CASSPGQGSYNEQFF. J is TRBJ2-1 and V is TRBV6-1, with 9 nucleotides matching TRBD1. V was pared by 5 bases and J by 0 bases, with 2 bases of the junction left unmatched. Germline CDR1 and CDR2: MNHNS and SASEGT. The CDR3 is made up of 15 amino acids.

V usage is TRBV7-2 and J usage is TRBJ1-3; a weak D match, TRBD1 (6 bases). This CDR3 has 15 amino acids. Germline assignment: CDR1 SGHTA and CDR2 FQGNSA. V lost 1 base, J lost 4 bases, and 11 bases lay in between. The CDR3 here is CASSLEGGIGNTIYF. CDR3 sequence (DNA): TGTGCCAGCAGCTTAGAGGGGGGGATAGGAAACACCATATATTTT.

The gene calls are TRBV5-4 and TRBJ2-5; 11 bases agree with TRBD2. J lost 4 bases, V lost 5 bases, and 10 bases had no gene match. The germline V gene has CDR1 SGHNT and CDR2 YYREEE (reference sequence). The CDR3 sequence is 16 residues long. CDR3 in amino acids: CASSLDSGGAVETQYF. CDR3 bases: TGTGCCAGCAGTCTAGATAGCGGGGGGGCAGTAGAGACCCAGTACTTC.

V and J are TRBV6-5 and TRBJ2-5, with 7 bases lining up with TRBD2. The trim removed 6 bases at V and 3 bases at J, leaving 10 bases unmatched. Germline V gene lookup returns CDR1 MNHEY and CDR2 SVGAGI. The CDR3 is 15 residues long. This CDR3 reads CASSRDPSGEETQYF. In DNA form, the CDR3 reads TGTGCCAGCAGCAGGGACCCTAGCGGAGAAGAGACCCAGTACTTC.

CDR3 loop: CASSESLVGSYNEQFF. The CDR3 DNA is TGTGCCAGCAGTGAATCCCTAGTGGGCTCCTACAATGAGCAGTTCTTC. The V gene is TRBV6-1, the J gene TRBJ2-1; D is unresolved. CDR1 and CDR2 (germline): MNHNS, SASEGT. There are 16 residues in the CDR3. V gave up 2 bases and J gave up 0 bases, with 11 bases separating them.

The rearrangement links TRBV9 to TRBJ2-2, with TRBD1 matching 7 bases. Looked up from germline, CDR1 is SGDLS and CDR2 is YYNGEE. J was trimmed by 2 bases and V by 4 bases; bases with no gene match: 5. This CDR3 is built from 15 residues. The CDR3 nucleotides read TGTGCCAGCAGCCCTGGACAGGCTAACACCGGGGAGCTGTTTTTT. Protein sequence: CASSPGQANTGELFF.

For this clone: The identical CDR3 is also encoded by other nucleotide sequences in the sample. This chain links TRBV18 with TRBJ1-1, with D unresolved. V lost 1 base and J 1 base, leaving 4 bases between the germline ends. Germline lookup yields CDR1 KGHSH and CDR2 LQKENI. The CDR3 runs to 13 residues. The CDR3 DNA reads TGTGCCAGCTCACCACAGGGGAACACTGAAGCTTTCTTT. Translating it yields CASSPQGNTEAFF.

CDR3 region: CAWQGGLNNSPLHF. The CDR3 coding sequence is TGTGCCTGGCAAGGGGGACTTAATAATTCACCCCTCCACTTT. The J gene is TRBJ1-6, the V gene TRBV30, with D possibly being TRBD1 (6 bases). Per germline, CDR1 GTSNPN and CDR2 SVGIG (reference sequence). CDR3 length: 14 residues. Trimming cost V 5 bases and J 5 bases, with 13 bases left between them.

The V call is TRBV6-6, the J call TRBJ1-1; 9 nucleotides agree with TRBD1. CDR3 length: 15 residues. V was pared by 6 bases and J by 4 bases, with 9 bases of the junction left unmatched. Germline CDR1 is MNHNY and CDR2 is SVGAGI (reference sequence). The CDR3 DNA reads TGTGCCAGCAGCCCGACAGGGGGGTCGGGCACTGAAGCTTTCTTT. Translating it yields CASSPTGGSGTEAFF.

This rearrangement joins TRBV7-2 to TRBJ2-7; 8 bases agree with TRBD2. Germline trimming cut 3 bases from V and 0 bases from J; bases unmatched to any gene: 7. In germline, CDR1 is SGHTA, CDR2 FQGNSA. The CDR3 runs 16 residues. The CDR3 reads CASSFGGGTTSYEQYF. The CDR3 coding sequence is TGTGCCAGCAGCTTCGGGGGGGGGACTACCTCCTACGAGCAGTACTTC.